This T cell receptor (beta chain) was profiled in a study of blood T cell repertoires in COVID-19. CDR1 and CDR2 from the germline V gene are SGHTA and FQGNSA. V was shortened by 5 bases and J by 3 bases, with 8 bases between the two germline ends. CDR3 length equals 12 residues. TCRdb's table, derived via immunoSEQ multiplex PCR, lists solely in-frame clones and lacks some. The sample lists fewer than 250,000 clones, around four fifths occurring once. J is TRBJ2-7 and V is TRBV7-2, with D perhaps matching TRBD1 (5 bases). Sample: peripheral blood. The sequence was collected from a human donor in a cohort sampled during active COVID-19. Here the CDR3 reads CASSLRVYEQYF. CDR3 nucleotide sequence: TGTGCCAGCAGCCTCAGGGTCTACGAGCAGTACTTC.